The 12 T cell receptor beta chains in this list originate from one sample, sequenced in a study of blood T cell repertoires in COVID-19. Measured with immunoSEQ multiplex PCR; TCRdb has only the in-frame clones, and not every one. The sample has about 120,000 clones, approximately 90% seen once. Material: peripheral blood. Receptors were obtained from a human donor with active COVID-19. The donor label of this sample is uncertain.

This sequence joins TRBV6-5 and TRBJ1-1, with D possibly being TRBD1 (6 bases). The ends were cut back, 7 bases at V and 0 bases at J, with 12 bases in the middle. Germline CDR1 reads MNHEY; CDR2 reads SVGAGI. The CDR3 has 14 amino acids. The CDR3: CASIFGQMNTEAFF. The CDR3 DNA reads as TGTGCCAGCATCTTCGGACAGATGAACACTGAAGCTTTCTTT.

A single count supports this clone. V gene TRBV5-5 combines with J gene TRBJ1-1; D ambiguous. CDR3 length equals 14 residues. Germline V gene lookup returns CDR1 SGHKS and CDR2 YYEKEE (reference sequence). Trimming took off 0 bases at V and 5 bases at J, with 11 bases between the two ends. The CDR3 protein is CASSLEYSHTEAFF. The CDR3 nucleotides are TGTGCCAGCAGCTTGGAGTACTCCCATACTGAAGCTTTCTTT.

The rearrangement links TRBV10-3 to TRBJ2-7, with 8 positions matching TRBD1. Looked up from germline, CDR1 is ENHRY and CDR2 is SYGVKD. This CDR3 has 13 residues. With 8 bases clipped from V and 7 bases from J, the junction kept 10 bases outside the gene matches. For the CDR3, the DNA is TGTGCCATCGGCCGGACAGGGTCGCAAGAGCAGTACTTC. Amino acid sequence: CAIGRTGSQEQYF.

This chain connects TRBV7-2 to TRBJ2-2, with TRBD2 matching over 9 bases. V was pared by 2 bases and J by 8 bases, with 6 bases of the junction left unmatched. This CDR3 is 15 amino acids long. The germline V gene has CDR1 SGHTA and CDR2 FQGNSA. The CDR3 sequence: CASSLLRGGLGELFF. In DNA, the CDR3 is TGTGCCAGCAGCTTATTGCGGGGGGGCCTAGGGGAGCTGTTTTTT.

A note on this clone: One end of the junction varies from germline; a read error may be responsible. This rearrangement joins TRBV6-6 to TRBJ2-7; TRBD1 aligns across 7 bases. Looked up from germline, CDR1 is MNHNY and CDR2 is SVGAGI (reference sequence). The length of the CDR3 is 13 residues. The CDR3 is CASSYRDRDAQNF. The CDR3 DNA sequence: TGTGCCAGCAGTTATCGCGACAGGGACGCTCAGAACTTC.

This clone was counted a single time. The CDR3 here is CASSLVGRGYEQFF. The CDR3 DNA follows: TGTGCCAGCAGCTTAGTTGGCAGGGGATATGAGCAGTTCTTC. The genes are TRBV7-9 and TRBJ2-1; perhaps TRBD1 as D (6 bases). Between the trimmed V and J ends, which lost 1 base and 8 bases, there was a span of 12 bases. Germline assignment: CDR1 SEHNR and CDR2 FQNEAQ (reference sequence). CDR3 length: 14 residues.

The gene calls are TRBV6-4 and TRBJ2-7, with D hard to call. The CDR3 consists of 14 residues. The V end lost 8 bases, the J end lost 3 bases, and 17 bases lay between the germline ends. The V gene's germline CDR1 is MRHNA and CDR2 SNTAGT. The CDR3 region is CASGETGSLYEQYF. The CDR3 region has the DNA TGTGCCAGCGGCGAAACCGGGTCACTCTACGAGCAGTACTTC.

This chain links TRBV19 with TRBJ2-3, with TRBD2 identical over 14 bases. J gave up 3 bases and V 5 bases, and 7 bases lay outside the gene matches. The CDR3 has 17 residues. Germline V gene lookup returns CDR1 LNHDA and CDR2 SQIVND (reference sequence). CDR3 sequence: CASSSPTSGGETDTQYF. The DNA for the CDR3 is TGTGCCAGTAGTTCACCGACTAGCGGGGGGGAGACAGATACGCAGTATTTT.

The genes are TRBV19 and TRBJ1-1, with TRBD1 as a possible D gene (6 bases). From germline, CDR1 is LNHDA and CDR2 SQIVND (reference sequence). The CDR3 is 14 amino acids. V shed 5 bases and J shed 0 bases, with 10 bases lying between them. The CDR3 bases are TGTGCCAGTAGTCCTCAGGGGATGAACACTGAAGCTTTCTTT. It is translated as CASSPQGMNTEAFF.

This clone has just one count. This chain connects TRBV5-4 to TRBJ2-5; D might be TRBD2 (6 bases). The V gene's germline CDR1 is SGHNT and CDR2 YYREEE (reference sequence). The CDR3 length is 14 residues. Trimming removed 2 bases at V and 5 bases at J, with 13 bases between. Written as DNA, the CDR3 is TGTGCCAGCAGCTTCCGCGGGGTCAGGGAGACCCAGTACTTC. It codes for CASSFRGVRETQYF.

The rearrangement uses TRBV7-9 and TRBJ2-1; tentatively, D is TRBD1 (6 bases). CDR1 and CDR2 (germline): SEHNR, FQNEAQ (reference sequence). The V gene lost 4 bases and the J gene lost 4 bases, with 20 bases spanning the gap. The CDR3 covers 17 residues. CDR3 coding DNA: TGTGCCAGCAGCTGGGGGCTGGGTTGGTTAGGATACAATGAGCAGTTCTTC. Amino acids: CASSWGLGWLGYNEQFF.

This chain connects TRBV19 to TRBJ1-1, with 9 bases identical to TRBD1. The J segment lost 4 bases and the V segment lost 5 bases, leaving 5 bases of the junction unmatched. The CDR3 is 14 amino acids. Germline CDR1 and CDR2: LNHDA and SQIVND (reference sequence). The CDR3 DNA sequence: TGTGCCAGTAGTTCCGGGACAGGGATCACTGAAGCTTTCTTT. Encoded protein: CASSSGTGITEAFF.